Listed here are 13 T cell receptor beta chains from one sample, sequenced in a study of cytomegalovirus exposure and HLA in healthy donors. Sequencing used immunoSEQ multiplex PCR; TCRdb keeps in-frame clones, though not all of them. The sample comprises 250,000 or so clones, just under 90% of which are singletons, and approximately 2.5% rests with the top ten. Material: PBMCs. These receptor sequences come from a man younger than 35 in good health and CMV-seronegative.

This chain joins TRBV5-1 and TRBJ2-5; no clear D. V lost 0 bases to trimming and J lost 5 bases, with 11 bases between them. The CDR3 has 14 residues. Germline V CDR1 and CDR2: SGHRS, YFSETQ. The CDR3 is CASSLGARWETQYF. In nucleotides, the CDR3 is TGCGCCAGCAGCTTGGGAGCTCGATGGGAGACCCAGTACTTC.

The rearrangement uses TRBV19 and TRBJ1-6; no clear D. The CDR3 is 14 amino acids. The germline V and J ends were trimmed by 6 bases and 0 bases, with 6 bases remaining between them. Germline CDR1 reads LNHDA; CDR2 reads SQIVND (reference sequence). This CDR3 is CASSLSSYNSPLHF. Here the CDR3 DNA reads TGTGCCAGTAGCTTGAGCTCCTATAATTCACCCCTCCACTTT.

The rearrangement uses TRBV27 and TRBJ2-1; D might be TRBD2 (7 bases). Trimming stripped 4 bases from V and 4 bases from J, with 17 bases between. The CDR3 runs to 16 residues. CDR1 and CDR2 from the germline V gene are MNHEY and SMNVEV (reference sequence). Written as DNA, the CDR3 is TGTGCCAGCAGTTATGGCGGGGGCCCCTTTTACAATGAGCAGTTCTTC. Its translation: CASSYGGGPFYNEQFF.

This clone has a handful of counts. This chain links TRBV5-1 with TRBJ2-3, with D tentatively TRBD2 (6 bases). Trimming cost V 4 bases and J 5 bases, with 14 bases left between them. Germline values: CDR1 SGHRS, CDR2 YFSETQ. The CDR3 loop spans 14 amino acids. The CDR3 DNA reads as TGCGCCAGCAGCGGGGGGACTGGGGGAGATACGCAGTATTTT. It codes for CASSGGTGGDTQYF.

The rearrangement joins TRBV6-1 to TRBJ1-1; D gene ambiguous. Germline V gene data show CDR1 as MNHNS and CDR2 as SASEGT. The V gene lost 4 bases and the J gene lost 7 bases, with 10 bases spanning the gap. This CDR3 region has 12 residues. CDR3 amino acids: CASSVPPLEAFF. The CDR3 DNA is TGTGCCAGCAGTGTCCCCCCCCTTGAAGCTTTCTTT.

The V and J genes are TRBV10-3 and TRBJ2-3; a weak D match, TRBD2 (6 bases). V was shortened by 6 bases and J by 3 bases, with 13 bases between the two germline ends. The CDR3 runs to 14 residues. Germline CDR1 ENHRY, CDR2 SYGVKD. CDR3 sequence: CAISRGGVTDTQYF. In nucleotides, the CDR3 is TGTGCCATCAGCCGCGGAGGGGTTACAGATACGCAGTATTTT.

In this sample, this clone turned up a few times. The rearrangement joins TRBV18 to TRBJ2-6; D possibly corresponds to TRBD1 (6 bases). There are 13 residues in the CDR3. V lost 4 bases, J lost 7 bases, and 8 bases lay in between. CDR1 is KGHSH and CDR2 is LQKENI in the germline V gene. CDR3 sequence: CASSLGTANVLTF. CDR3 nucleotide sequence: TGTGCCAGCTCACTGGGGACAGCCAACGTCCTGACTTTC.

This chain connects TRBV5-6 to TRBJ1-4; D uncertain. V was trimmed by 4 bases and J by 2 bases, leaving 15 bases between them. The CDR3 spans 16 residues. Germline values: CDR1 SGHDT, CDR2 YYEEEE. CDR3 region: CASSAFNGVTNEKLFF. The CDR3, as DNA: TGTGCCAGCAGCGCCTTTAACGGGGTCACTAATGAAAAACTGTTTTTT.

This chain uses TRBV28 with TRBJ2-7, with a weak D call TRBD2 (5 bases). This CDR3 region has 16 residues. V was trimmed by 4 bases and J by 0 bases, leaving 16 bases between them. The germline V gene encodes CDR1 MDHEN and CDR2 SYDVKM. The DNA of the CDR3 is TGTGCCAGCAGTTCTCCTTCGCGGGCCAGCTCCTACGAGCAGTACTTC. It is translated as CASSSPSRASSYEQYF.

The chain uses TRBV2 and TRBJ2-4; a possible D gene is TRBD1 (6 bases). The CDR3 is 14 amino acids. Trimming pared 7 bases from V and 5 bases from J, leaving 15 bases between. Germline V gene lookup returns CDR1 SNHLY and CDR2 FYNNEI. The CDR3 region is CASKKQGSENIQYF. The CDR3 DNA reads as TGTGCCAGCAAGAAACAGGGAAGCGAAAACATTCAGTACTTC.

The chain uses TRBV7-9 and TRBJ2-7; 8 bases map to TRBD1. Germline CDR1 is SEHNR and CDR2 is FQNEAQ (reference sequence). V was pared by 5 bases and J by 4 bases, with 16 bases of the junction left unmatched. The CDR3 is 17 amino acids. The CDR3 nucleotides read TGTGCCAGCAGCCCCGGACAGGGTCGGGGGCGGTCGTACGAGCAGTACTTC. Translation: CASSPGQGRGRSYEQYF.

The chain employs TRBV7-2 and TRBJ2-7, with TRBD1 matching over 9 bases. V lost 8 bases, J lost 2 bases, and 10 bases stayed unmatched. CDR3 size: 15 residues. Germline-derived CDR1 and CDR2 are SGHTA and FQGNSA. The CDR3 sequence is CASVPRDRATYEQYF. Written as DNA, the CDR3 is TGTGCCAGCGTGCCCCGGGACAGGGCAACCTACGAGCAGTACTTC. The full variable domain, its missing parts supplied by reference TRBV7-2 and TRBJ2-7, is GAGVSQSPSNKVTEKGKDVELRCDPISGHTALYWYRQSLGQGLEFLIYFQGNSAPDKSGLPSDRFSAERTGGSVSTLTIQRTQQEDSAVYLCASVPRDRATYEQYFGPGTRLTVT.

The chain carries TRBV19 and TRBJ2-1; D is possibly TRBD2 (5 bases). This CDR3 has 22 residues. The germline gives CDR1 LNHDA, CDR2 SQIVND (reference sequence). Trimming removed 0 bases at V and 6 bases at J, with 33 bases between. CDR3 sequence reads: CASSIEKEARAVWSPQRNEQFF. The CDR3 DNA reads TGTGCCAGTAGTATAGAGAAGGAGGCTCGGGCGGTTTGGTCCCCCCAACGCAATGAGCAGTTCTTC.